A selection of T cell receptor beta chains follows, all from one sample in a study of blood T cell repertoires in COVID-19. Measured with immunoSEQ multiplex PCR; TCRdb has only the in-frame clones, and not every one. The sample includes about 150,000 clones, around 82% seen only once; the top ten take approximately 10%. Sequences were obtained from peripheral blood. The receptors were sampled from a man aged 65-85 years with active or convalescent COVID-19. Both conserved end residues are part of each CDR3. The D gene is left open where the match is weak. Size is stated for part of the rows, as once, few or many counts, or as a class when the clone is expanded.

>TRBV6-2/TRBV6-3|.|TRBJ1-1|.
CASSSFTEAFF
TGTGCCAGCAGTTCCTTCACTGAAGCTTTCTTT
>TRBV19|TRBD1|TRBJ1-4|.
CASSSHPGQLNEKLFF
TGTGCCAGTAGTTCACATCCGGGACAGCTTAATGAAAAACTGTTTTTT
>TRBV9|TRBD1|TRBJ2-2|.
CASSEGQPNTGELFF
TGTGCCAGCAGCGAGGGACAGCCGAACACCGGGGAGCTGTTTTTT
>TRBV20-1|TRBD1|TRBJ1-2|.
CSASLFGQGASSYGYTF
TGCAGTGCTAGTCTATTCGGACAGGGGGCCTCCTCCTATGGCTACACCTTC
>TRBV27|.|TRBJ1-1|.
CASSLNRVSEAFF
TGTGCCAGCAGTTTAAACAGGGTTTCTGAAGCTTTCTTT
>TRBV5-1|.|TRBJ2-5|.
CASSRTALRETQYF
TGCGCCAGCAGCCGGACAGCCCTGAGAGAGACCCAGTACTTC
>TRBV6-5|.|TRBJ1-4|few
CASSFGGVDEKLFF
TGTGCCAGCAGTTTTGGGGGGGTAGATGAAAAACTGTTTTTT
>TRBV28|.|TRBJ2-5|.
CASSFSVRTQYF
TGTGCCAGCAGTTTCTCTGTGAGGACCCAGTACTTC
>TRBV19|.|TRBJ2-1|.
CASSLNRQARGYNEQFF
TGTGCCAGTAGTTTGAACCGACAGGCCAGAGGGTACAATGAGCAGTTCTTC
>TRBV5-5|TRBD1|TRBJ2-7|.
CASSSRDSAYEQYF
TGTGCCAGCAGCTCCCGGGACAGCGCCTACGAGCAGTACTTC
>TRBV28|TRBD1|TRBJ1-1|once
CASSLIDRGGTEAFF
TGTGCCAGCAGTTTGATTGACAGGGGGGGAACTGAAGCTTTCTTT
>TRBV27|.|TRBJ2-7|once
CASSLWTSRQGEQYF
TGTGCCAGCAGTTTATGGACTTCACGACAAGGGGAGCAGTACTTC
>TRBV6-5|.|TRBJ1-2|.
CASSYSDTYGYTF
TGTGCCAGCAGTTACTCAGACACCTATGGCTACACCTTC
>TRBV10-2|.|TRBJ2-7|.
CATTYGSSYEQYF
TGCGCCACCACTTACGGGAGCTCCTACGAGCAGTACTTC
>TRBV5-1|.|TRBJ2-1|once
CASSSTPRDNYNEQFF
TGCGCCAGCAGCTCGACCCCCCGGGACAACTACAATGAGCAGTTCTTC
>TRBV28|TRBD2|TRBJ2-1|once
CASTQGGRVNNEQFF
TGTGCCAGCACCCAGGGCGGGAGGGTTAACAATGAGCAGTTCTTC
>TRBV29-1|.|TRBJ1-1|.
CSVEDLASAFF
TGCAGCGTTGAAGATCTGGCATCGGCTTTCTTT
>TRBV7-9|.|TRBJ2-3|.
CASVSGSVGDTQYF
TGTGCCAGCGTAAGCGGTTCGGTTGGGGATACGCAGTATTTT
>TRBV5-8|.|TRBJ1-1|.
CASSSPRDSLKGEAFF
TGTGCCAGCAGCTCGCCCCGGGACTCCCTCAAGGGTGAAGCTTTCTTT